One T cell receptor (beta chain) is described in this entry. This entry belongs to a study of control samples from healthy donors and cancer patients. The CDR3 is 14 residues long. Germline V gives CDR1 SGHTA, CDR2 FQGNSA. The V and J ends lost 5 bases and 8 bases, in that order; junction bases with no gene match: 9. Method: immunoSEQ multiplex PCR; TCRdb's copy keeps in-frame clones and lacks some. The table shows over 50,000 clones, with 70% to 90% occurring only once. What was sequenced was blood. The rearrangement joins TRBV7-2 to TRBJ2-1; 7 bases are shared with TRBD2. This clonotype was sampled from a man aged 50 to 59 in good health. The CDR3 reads CASSTRLAGDEQFF. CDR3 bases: TGTGCCAGCAGCACGCGACTAGCTGGGGATGAGCAGTTCTTC.